Listed below are T cell receptor beta chains from one sample, sequenced in a study of T cell responses to AZD1222 COVID-19 vaccine. The assay was immunoSEQ multiplex PCR, and TCRdb's table has in-frame clones only and misses some. The table has some 71,000 clones, 80% to 90% seen once; the top ten hold 28%. Material: peripheral blood, obtained 28 days after the second AZD1222 dose. The receptors originated from an adult who received the AZD1222 COVID-19 vaccine. CDR3s include the opening cysteine and the closing phenylalanine or tryptophan. Fields, in order: V gene, clone size, J gene, CDR3 protein. The size field is filled for only some rows; it gives once, few, many or a size class.

TRBV28	-	TRBJ1-6	CASRMAGRVGSLHF
TRBV7-2	-	TRBJ1-4	CASSPGQGLEKLFF
TRBV5-6	once	TRBJ1-4	CASRSGTGDEKLFF
TRBV9	-	TRBJ2-3	CASSPQREYVDTQYF
TRBV9	once	TRBJ2-1	CASSVGASSYNEQFF
TRBV7-2	once	TRBJ2-7	CASSKDYNDYEQYF
TRBV5-1	-	TRBJ1-2	CASSVTPGLANYGYTF
TRBV11-3	-	TRBJ1-3	CASSLLGGLGGNTIYF
TRBV7-6	-	TRBJ2-3	CASTVAGGDTQYF
TRBV5-4	-	TRBJ2-5	CASSLGAEETQYF
TRBV25-1	once	TRBJ1-1	CASSEYRDATEAFF
TRBV10-3	once	TRBJ1-5	CATTTGSNQPQHF
TRBV5-8	-	TRBJ1-2	CASSLMNSYGYTF
TRBV7-2	-	TRBJ2-2	CASSLVLQTGELFF
TRBV29-1	once	TRBJ1-1	CSAWGAGTEAFF
TRBV5-1	-	TRBJ2-5	CASSLEETQYF
TRBV19	-	TRBJ2-3	CASSPQARTDTQYF
TRBV7-2	-	TRBJ1-4	CASSPLQGVGEKLFF
TRBV24-1	-	TRBJ2-7	CATSEVFSHEQYF
TRBV18	-	TRBJ2-7	CASSSQDYEQYF
TRBV10-3	-	TRBJ1-1	CAISERGEGTEAFF
TRBV27	-	TRBJ2-3	CASSPRQPTDTQYF
TRBV10-3	-	TRBJ2-7	CAISRTDRSYEQYF
TRBV2	-	TRBJ2-1	CASSPEGRYNEQFF
TRBV6-2/TRBV6-3	-	TRBJ2-2	CASSRTSSGTGELFF
TRBV7-3	once	TRBJ1-2	CASSSGNDNGYTF
TRBV5-4	-	TRBJ2-3	CASSLGRDVRSDTQYF
TRBV7-3	few	TRBJ1-1	CASKTDPNTEAFF
TRBV3-1/TRBV3-2	-	TRBJ1-1	CASSQWSLGDTEAFF
TRBV7-6	-	TRBJ2-7	CASSLETGSGEQYF
TRBV4-1	-	TRBJ1-2	CASSQDGGFNYGYTF
TRBV7-2	few	TRBJ2-7	CASSLTTGTYHEQYF
TRBV11-3	-	TRBJ1-6	CASSFRRENSPLHF
TRBV27	-	TRBJ1-2	CASSPRVGYGYTF